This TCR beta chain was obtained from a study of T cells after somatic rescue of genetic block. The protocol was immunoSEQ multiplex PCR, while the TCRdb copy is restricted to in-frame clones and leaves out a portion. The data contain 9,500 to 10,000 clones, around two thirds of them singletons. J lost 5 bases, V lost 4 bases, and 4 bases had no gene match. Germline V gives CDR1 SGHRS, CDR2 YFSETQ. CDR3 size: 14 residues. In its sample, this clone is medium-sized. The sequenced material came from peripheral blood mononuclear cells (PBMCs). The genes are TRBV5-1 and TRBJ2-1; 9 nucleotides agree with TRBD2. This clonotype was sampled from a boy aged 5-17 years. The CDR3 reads CASSTSGWNNEQFF. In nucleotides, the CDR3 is TGCGCCAGCAGCACTAGCGGGTGGAACAATGAGCAGTTCTTC.